These T cell receptor beta chains were read from a single sample in a study of human T cells and chemical hapten exposure. From the RACE reads, TCRdb called clonotypes with MiXCR, one entry per CDR3 protein. The sample has 350,000 to 400,000 distinct CDR3 sequences, around 5.5% seen once. Sample: whole blood, taken in connection with sensitization to the hapten diphenylcyclopropenone (DPC). These TCRs come from a woman aged 50 to 60 with alopecia areata. Some clones in this sample may be carry-over from other donors' samples. Each CDR3 is given without its conserved first and last residue. Each record gives: V gene, CDR3 length, J gene, CDR3 protein.

V gene: TRBV12-3/TRBV12-4; CDR3 length: 14; J gene: TRBJ2-2; CDR3 protein: ASQLQGRANTGELF
V gene: TRBV12-3/TRBV12-4; CDR3 length: 13; J gene: TRBJ1-1; CDR3 protein: ASSTGTGGRTEAF
V gene: TRBV7-9; CDR3 length: 13; J gene: TRBJ2-3; CDR3 protein: ASSLGGTGADTQY
V gene: TRBV5-5; CDR3 length: 12; J gene: TRBJ1-2; CDR3 protein: ASSLGTGREGYT
V gene: TRBV4-1; CDR3 length: 12; J gene: TRBJ2-5; CDR3 protein: ASSRGLAQETQY
V gene: TRBV20-1; CDR3 length: 11; J gene: TRBJ1-5; CDR3 protein: SGVVDPNQPQH
V gene: TRBV7-6; CDR3 length: 14; J gene: TRBJ1-1; CDR3 protein: ASSLPANGATTEAF
V gene: TRBV18; CDR3 length: 13; J gene: TRBJ1-6; CDR3 protein: ASSPGRTDNSPLH
V gene: TRBV2; CDR3 length: 13; J gene: TRBJ2-3; CDR3 protein: ASSEEGGNPDTQY
V gene: TRBV10-3; CDR3 length: 13; J gene: TRBJ2-5; CDR3 protein: ATKLAGDSQETQY
V gene: TRBV24-1; CDR3 length: 11; J gene: TRBJ2-1; CDR3 protein: ATSDLGVDEQF
V gene: TRBV29-1; CDR3 length: 11; J gene: TRBJ1-2; CDR3 protein: SVVDRAQVGYT
V gene: TRBV28; CDR3 length: 14; J gene: TRBJ2-7; CDR3 protein: ASSSPSRAASYEQY
V gene: TRBV5-4; CDR3 length: 13; J gene: TRBJ2-1; CDR3 protein: ASSLLRLSYNEQF
V gene: TRBV7-8; CDR3 length: 11; J gene: TRBJ1-4; CDR3 protein: ASSPAVEEKLF
V gene: TRBV7-2; CDR3 length: 12; J gene: TRBJ1-6; CDR3 protein: ASSLGHSNSPLH
V gene: TRBV29-1; CDR3 length: 12; J gene: TRBJ2-1; CDR3 protein: SVPPGTGYNEQF
V gene: TRBV6-5; CDR3 length: 12; J gene: TRBJ1-4; CDR3 protein: ASSWGRGGEKLF
V gene: TRBV6-2/TRBV6-3; CDR3 length: 13; J gene: TRBJ2-3; CDR3 protein: ASSYPGTLDGTQY
V gene: TRBV28; CDR3 length: 11; J gene: TRBJ2-1; CDR3 protein: ASGDLPYNEQF
V gene: TRBV6-5; CDR3 length: 13; J gene: TRBJ2-6; CDR3 protein: ASSYGGLGANVLT
V gene: TRBV11-2; CDR3 length: 14; J gene: TRBJ2-1; CDR3 protein: ASSLGVAGSYNEQF
V gene: TRBV29-1; CDR3 length: 9; J gene: TRBJ2-1; CDR3 protein: SVGPGNEQF
V gene: TRBV29-1; CDR3 length: 12; J gene: TRBJ2-2; CDR3 protein: SVGDQTNTGELF
V gene: TRBV28; CDR3 length: 13; J gene: TRBJ1-2; CDR3 protein: ASSLVSREGVGYT
V gene: TRBV29-1; CDR3 length: 14; J gene: TRBJ1-4; CDR3 protein: SVPEREVQTNEKLF
V gene: TRBV6-5; CDR3 length: 13; J gene: TRBJ1-3; CDR3 protein: ASRRDGISGNTIY
V gene: TRBV7-9; CDR3 length: 13; J gene: TRBJ2-3; CDR3 protein: ASSSGLAGVDTQY
V gene: TRBV19; CDR3 length: 15; J gene: TRBJ2-2; CDR3 protein: ASSIDLRLAGVGELF
V gene: TRBV2; CDR3 length: 11; J gene: TRBJ2-1; CDR3 protein: ASRTGPTGRQF
V gene: TRBV19; CDR3 length: 10; J gene: TRBJ2-7; CDR3 protein: ASSQAGNEQY
V gene: TRBV25-1; CDR3 length: 14; J gene: TRBJ1-6; CDR3 protein: ASGGAGSSYNSPLH
V gene: TRBV28; CDR3 length: 12; J gene: TRBJ1-2; CDR3 protein: ASRTQDRIYGYT
V gene: TRBV6-5; CDR3 length: 14; J gene: TRBJ2-2; CDR3 protein: ASTQRRQTNTGELF
V gene: TRBV11-2; CDR3 length: 15; J gene: TRBJ1-1; CDR3 protein: ASSLRSLTAMNTEAF
V gene: TRBV5-1; CDR3 length: 12; J gene: TRBJ2-1; CDR3 protein: ASSLAPPDNEQF
V gene: TRBV7-9; CDR3 length: 14; J gene: TRBJ2-2; CDR3 protein: ASSLVGQDNTGELF
V gene: TRBV2; CDR3 length: 13; J gene: TRBJ2-3; CDR3 protein: ASTSGRSGTDTQY
V gene: TRBV29-1; CDR3 length: 13; J gene: TRBJ2-1; CDR3 protein: SVTGGSRAYGEQF
V gene: TRBV27; CDR3 length: 10; J gene: TRBJ2-1; CDR3 protein: ASRGLHNEQF
V gene: TRBV27; CDR3 length: 15; J gene: TRBJ2-3; CDR3 protein: ASRHHNRPTSTDTQY
V gene: TRBV6-5; CDR3 length: 10; J gene: TRBJ1-1; CDR3 protein: ASSRRNTEAF
V gene: TRBV2; CDR3 length: 12; J gene: TRBJ2-2; CDR3 protein: ASSFGQGYGELF
V gene: TRBV11-2; CDR3 length: 13; J gene: TRBJ2-3; CDR3 protein: ASSALAGGIDTQY
V gene: TRBV29-1; CDR3 length: 11; J gene: TRBJ2-7; CDR3 protein: SASGTGLYEQY
V gene: TRBV20-1; CDR3 length: 13; J gene: TRBJ2-1; CDR3 protein: SAILAGSSYNEQF
V gene: TRBV7-2; CDR3 length: 15; J gene: TRBJ2-2; CDR3 protein: ASSRGTSRANTGELF
V gene: TRBV6-9; CDR3 length: 12; J gene: TRBJ1-2; CDR3 protein: ASSYGTGDYGYT